This TCR beta chain originates from a study of chemoradiotherapy in HPV16-positive cancers. Study at large: Functional T-cell assays on a couple of HPV16-positive patients' cells defined candidate HPV-specific clones and common TCR motifs. Study results and caveats: In HPV16-positive patients, HPV-responsive T-cell expansion tracked better recurrence-free survival.

V lost 6 bases, J lost 6 bases, and 18 bases lay in between. The germline V gene encodes CDR1 SGHAT and CDR2 FQNNGV. CDR3 length equals 15 residues. Repertoires were sampled repeatedly during chemoradiotherapy. TCRdb's copy holds only in-frame clones and misses some; the assay was immunoSEQ multiplex PCR. The sample lists roughly 15,000 clones, 75% to 80% occurring once. As regards this clone: Its cognate antigen is unknown.

This receptor was taken from a human donor with HPV-associated anogenital cancer. The chain uses TRBV11-2 and TRBJ2-1; tentatively, D is TRBD1 (6 bases). Collection took place from a patient who underwent chemoradiotherapy. The CDR3 loop reads CASSYDRRQSNEQFF. Here the CDR3 DNA reads TGTGCCAGCAGTTACGACAGGCGCCAGAGCAATGAGCAGTTCTTC.